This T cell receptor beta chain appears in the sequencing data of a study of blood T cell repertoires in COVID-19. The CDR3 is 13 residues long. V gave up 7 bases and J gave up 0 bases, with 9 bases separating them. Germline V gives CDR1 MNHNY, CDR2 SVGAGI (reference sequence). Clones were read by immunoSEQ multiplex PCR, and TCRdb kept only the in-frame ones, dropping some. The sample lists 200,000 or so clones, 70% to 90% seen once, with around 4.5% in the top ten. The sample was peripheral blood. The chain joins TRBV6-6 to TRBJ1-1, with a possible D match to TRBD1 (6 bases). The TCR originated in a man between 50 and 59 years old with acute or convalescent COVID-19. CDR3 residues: CASKGQMNTEAFF. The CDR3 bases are TGTGCCAGCAAAGGACAGATGAACACTGAAGCTTTCTTT.